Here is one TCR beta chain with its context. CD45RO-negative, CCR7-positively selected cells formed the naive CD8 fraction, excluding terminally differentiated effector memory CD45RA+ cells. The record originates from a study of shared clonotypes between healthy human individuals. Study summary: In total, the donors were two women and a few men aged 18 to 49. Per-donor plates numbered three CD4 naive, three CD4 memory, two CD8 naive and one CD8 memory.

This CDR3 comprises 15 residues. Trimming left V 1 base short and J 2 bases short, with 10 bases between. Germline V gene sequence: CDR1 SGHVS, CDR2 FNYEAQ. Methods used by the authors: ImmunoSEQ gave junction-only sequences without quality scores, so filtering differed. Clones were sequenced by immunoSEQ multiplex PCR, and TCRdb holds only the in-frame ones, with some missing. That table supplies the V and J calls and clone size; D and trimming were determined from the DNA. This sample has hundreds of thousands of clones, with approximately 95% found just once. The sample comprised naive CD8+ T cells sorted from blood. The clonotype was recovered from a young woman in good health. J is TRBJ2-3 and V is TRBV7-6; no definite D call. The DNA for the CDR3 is TGTGCCAGCAGCTTAGGTAGAACCTTCACAGATACGCAGTATTTT. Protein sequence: CASSLGRTFTDTQYF. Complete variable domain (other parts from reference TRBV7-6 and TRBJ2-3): GAGVSQSPRYKVTKRGQDVALRCDPISGHVSLYWYRQALGQGPEFLTYFNYEAQQDKSGLPNDRFSAERPEGSISTLTIQRTEQRDSAMYRCASSLGRTFTDTQYFGPGTRLTVL.